Shown below are 21 T cell receptor beta chains from a single sample sequenced in a study of Ad26.COV2.S vaccination and SARS-CoV-2 variants. This sample's treatment: approximately 18 received Ad26.COV2.S at low or high dose, single or two shots; 5 received placebo; per-sample allocation not given. Repertoires come from day 63 after the first vaccine or placebo injection. TCRdb's copy holds only in-frame clones and misses some; the assay was immunoSEQ multiplex PCR. This sample has approximately 480,000 clones, with around nine tenths found just once. The sample here was peripheral blood, taken in a trial of Ad26.COV2.S vaccine versus placebo. The receptors were sampled from a person aged 18-60 years who received the Ad26.COV2.S COVID-19 vaccine or a placebo.

This clone showed up just once. The rearrangement links TRBV9 to TRBJ1-6; a possible D gene is TRBD1 (5 bases). Trimming removed 4 bases from V and 10 bases from J, with 15 bases in between. Per germline, CDR1 SGDLS and CDR2 YYNGEE. The CDR3 runs to 14 residues. The CDR3 is CASSPGGDGSPLHF. CDR3 DNA sequence: TGTGCCAGCAGCCCAGGAGGGGATGGATCACCCCTCCACTTT. Variable domain in full (rest from reference TRBV9 and TRBJ1-6): DSGVTQTPKHLITATGQRVTLRCSPRSGDLSVYWYQQSLDQGLQFLIQYYNGEERAKGNILERFSAQQFPDLHSELNLSSLELGDSALYFCASSPGGDGSPLHFGNGTRLTVT.

The CDR3 reads CASSYATGRGGYTF. In nucleotides, the CDR3 is TGCGCCAGCAGCTACGCCACAGGGAGGGGTGGCTACACCTTC. This chain uses TRBV5-1 with TRBJ1-2, with a weak D call TRBD1 (6 bases). Germline CDR1 reads SGHRS; CDR2 reads YFSETQ. Trimming took 3 bases from V and 7 from J, leaving 16 bases between them. This CDR3 region has 14 residues.

V and J are TRBV5-5 and TRBJ2-1, with 11 bases aligning to TRBD2. Germline V lookup: CDR1 SGHKS, CDR2 YYEKEE (reference sequence). The CDR3 covers 17 residues. Trimming took 5 bases from V and 6 from J; bases not matched to a gene: 13. The CDR3 coding sequence is TGTGCCAGCAGTCACCATCGGACTAGCGGGTTTTCCAATGAGCAGTTCTTC. Translation gives CASSHHRTSGFSNEQFF.

CDR3 nucleotide sequence: TGTGCCAGCACTCTACTCGTATTGGGGGATGGCTACACCTTC. It is translated as CASTLLVLGDGYTF. The chain couples TRBV28 to TRBJ1-2; the D gene is possibly TRBD1 (5 bases). CDR3 length: 14 amino acids. Germline-derived CDR1 and CDR2 are MDHEN and SYDVKM. The V end was cut by 7 bases, the J end by 6 bases, with 18 bases between.

The chain joins TRBV4-3 to TRBJ2-1; D is perhaps TRBD1 or TRBD2 (5 bases each). In germline, CDR1 is LGHNA, CDR2 YSLEER. The CDR3 is 13 amino acids. V lost 3 bases and J lost 9, with 12 bases in between. Here the CDR3 DNA reads TGCGCCAGCAGCCAGGCCACTAGGGGTGAGCAGTTCTTC. It is translated as CASSQATRGEQFF.

This rearrangement joins TRBV6-5 to TRBJ1-6; TRBD1 matches 8 bases. The CDR3 loop spans 15 amino acids. V gave up 2 bases and J gave up 15 bases; unmatched junction bases: 12. Per germline, CDR1 MNHEY and CDR2 SVGAGI. Here the CDR3 reads CASSYQPGQGIHLHF. The CDR3 region has the DNA TGTGCCAGCAGTTACCAACCAGGACAGGGTATTCACCTCCACTTT.

The chain has TRBV2 and TRBJ1-2, with unresolved D. V dropped 2 bases and J dropped 2 bases, with 9 bases sitting between them. The germline V gene encodes CDR1 SNHLY and CDR2 FYNNEI. The CDR3 is 14 residues long. CDR3 loop: CASSESLGNYGYTF. CDR3 DNA sequence: TGTGCCAGCAGTGAAAGTCTGGGGAACTATGGCTACACCTTC. The complete variable domain, with remaining parts taken from reference TRBV2 and TRBJ1-2, reads EPEVTQTPSHQVTQMGQEVILRCVPISNHLYFYWYRQILGQKVEFLVSFYNNEISEKSEIFDDQFSVERPDGSNFTLKIRSTKLEDSAMYFCASSESLGNYGYTFGSGTRLTVV.

The V call is TRBV6-5, the J call TRBJ1-5; perhaps TRBD1 as D (6 bases). This CDR3 region has 15 residues. V dropped 6 bases and J dropped 2 bases, with 14 bases sitting between them. The germline CDR1 and CDR2 sequences are MNHEY and SVGAGI. As DNA, the CDR3 is TGTGCCAGCAGGGGAAGCAGGGGAGGCAATCAGCCCCAGCATTTT. Translating it yields CASRGSRGGNQPQHF.

The rearrangement links TRBV27 to TRBJ1-1; 7 bases fit TRBD1. Losses at the gene ends were 4 bases for V and 2 bases for J; bases not matched to a gene: 4. The CDR3 totals 14 residues. Per germline, CDR1 MNHEY and CDR2 SMNVEV (reference sequence). CDR3 residues: CASSSRGLNTEAFF. For the CDR3, the DNA is TGTGCCAGCAGTTCCAGGGGGTTAAACACTGAAGCTTTCTTT.

The chain couples TRBV19 to TRBJ1-2, with unresolved D. The CDR3 length is 16 residues. V was pared by 3 bases and J by 6 bases, with 20 bases between. CDR1 is LNHDA and CDR2 is SQIVND in the germline V gene (reference sequence). CDR3 sequence (DNA): TGTGCCAGTAGTATTACGGCTTGGAGGGATCGAGATGGCTACACCTTC. The encoded protein is CASSITAWRDRDGYTF.

The chain joins TRBV4-3 to TRBJ1-5, with a weak D call TRBD1 (5 bases). The V end lost 1 base, the J end lost 4 bases, and 11 bases lay between the germline ends. The CDR3 contains 15 residues. Germline CDR1 LGHNA, CDR2 YSLEER. This CDR3 is CASSQVRGRNQPQHF. As DNA, the CDR3 is TGCGCCAGCAGCCAAGTTAGGGGCAGAAATCAGCCCCAGCATTTT.

The V gene is TRBV9, the J gene TRBJ1-5; 9 bases are a match to TRBD1. This CDR3 spans 16 amino acids. Germline CDR1 is SGDLS and CDR2 is YYNGEE. The V segment lost 4 bases and the J segment 6 bases; nucleotides outside the gene matches: 11. CDR3 loop: CASSPRDRVEGQPQHF. The CDR3 nucleotides read TGTGCCAGCAGCCCCCGGGACAGGGTGGAGGGTCAGCCCCAGCATTTT.

A few counts support this clone. This chain uses TRBV7-9 with TRBJ1-5; D is unclear. Trimming stripped 4 bases from V and 5 bases from J, with 15 bases between. The germline V gene encodes CDR1 SEHNR and CDR2 FQNEAQ (reference sequence). The CDR3 length is 15 residues. The CDR3 DNA follows: TGTGCCAGCAGCTCGGACGGGAGGGCGGATCAGCCCCAGCATTTT. Its translation: CASSSDGRADQPQHF.

A single count supports this clone. CDR3 DNA: TGTGCCAGCAGCTTAATATTGGGGGTTAACTATGGCTACACCTTC. This gives the protein CASSLILGVNYGYTF. This chain uses TRBV5-5 with TRBJ1-2; D is possibly TRBD1 (5 bases). CDR1 and CDR2 from the germline V gene are SGHKS and YYEKEE (reference sequence). V gave up 2 bases and J gave up 1 base, with 12 bases separating them. The CDR3 covers 15 residues. The whole variable domain, remainder taken from reference TRBV5-5 and TRBJ1-2, is DAGVTQSPTHLIKTRGQQVTLRCSPISGHKSVSWYQQVLGQGPQFIFQYYEKEERGRGNFPDRFSARQFPNYSSELNVNALLLGDSALYLCASSLILGVNYGYTFGSGTRLTVV.

This sequence joins TRBV5-6 and TRBJ2-3, with TRBD1 matching 8 bases. The CDR3 length is 16 residues. Germline CDR1 and CDR2: SGHDT and YYEEEE. V was clipped by 4 bases and J by 2 bases; unmatched bases: 9. The CDR3 reads CASSAEGQDNTDTQYF. CDR3 nucleotide sequence: TGTGCCAGCAGCGCCGAGGGACAGGATAACACAGATACGCAGTATTTT.

The genes are TRBV7-2 and TRBJ2-7; possible D gene TRBD1, 5 bases. The CDR3 has 15 amino acids. V shed 4 bases and J shed 7 bases, with 20 bases lying between them. Germline-derived CDR1 and CDR2 are SGHTA and FQGNSA. This CDR3 reads CASSWGRSLLLEQYF. The DNA for the CDR3 is TGTGCCAGCAGCTGGGGCCGAAGCCTCCTTTTAGAGCAGTACTTC.

This chain links TRBV4-3 with TRBJ1-5; D is unclear. Germline-derived CDR1 and CDR2 are LGHNA and YSLEER. This CDR3 is built from 16 residues. The V and J ends lost 1 base and 4 bases respectively, with 14 bases between them. DNA for the CDR3: TGCGCCAGCAGCCAAGGAGCTTATAGGGAGAATCAGCCCCAGCATTTT. It encodes CASSQGAYRENQPQHF.

This clone has just a few counts. The V gene is TRBV2, the J gene TRBJ1-6, with TRBD1 as a possible D gene (6 bases). The CDR3 covers 13 residues. V dropped 5 bases and J dropped 9 bases, with 11 bases sitting between them. Germline V gene data show CDR1 as SNHLY and CDR2 as FYNNEI. The CDR3 spells CASSPTGTSPLHF. CDR3 coding DNA: TGTGCCAGCAGTCCCACAGGGACTTCACCCCTCCACTTT.

The rearrangement links TRBV25-1 to TRBJ1-4; D remains ambiguous. Germline V gives CDR1 MGHDK, CDR2 SYGVNS. This CDR3 contains 15 residues. Trimming removed 0 bases from V and 0 bases from J, with 5 bases in between. CDR3 in amino acids: CASSEYPATNEKLFF. The CDR3 DNA reads TGTGCCAGCAGTGAATACCCAGCAACTAATGAAAAACTGTTTTTT.

This clone was detected only once. The rearrangement joins TRBV4-1 to TRBJ2-3; D not certain. Germline lookup yields CDR1 MGHRA and CDR2 YSYEKL. V gave up 1 base and J gave up 9 bases, with 14 bases separating them. This CDR3 is 14 amino acids long. The CDR3 is CASSQGVSSGTQYF. The CDR3 nucleotides are TGCGCCAGCAGCCAAGGAGTTAGCAGTGGAACGCAGTATTTT.

The chain has TRBV28 and TRBJ2-7; D may correspond to TRBD1 or TRBD2 (6 bases each). Germline V gives CDR1 MDHEN, CDR2 SYDVKM. The CDR3 loop spans 13 amino acids. V was shortened by 6 bases and J by 4 bases, with 13 bases between the two germline ends. CDR3 residues: CASRDSGLYEQYF. The CDR3 DNA reads TGTGCCAGCAGGGACAGCGGGTTGTACGAGCAGTACTTC.